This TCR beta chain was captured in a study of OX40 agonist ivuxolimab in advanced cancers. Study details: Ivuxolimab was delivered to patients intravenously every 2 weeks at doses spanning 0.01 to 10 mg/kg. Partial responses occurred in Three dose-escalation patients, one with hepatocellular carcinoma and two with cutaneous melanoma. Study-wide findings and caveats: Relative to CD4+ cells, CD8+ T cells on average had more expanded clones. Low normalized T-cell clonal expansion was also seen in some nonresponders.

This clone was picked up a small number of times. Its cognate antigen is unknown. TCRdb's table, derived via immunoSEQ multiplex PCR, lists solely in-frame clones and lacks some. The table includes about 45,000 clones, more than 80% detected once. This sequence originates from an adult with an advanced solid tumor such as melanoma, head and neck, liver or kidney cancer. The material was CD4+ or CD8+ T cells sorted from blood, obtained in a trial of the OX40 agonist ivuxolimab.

CDR3 amino acids: CASGMRGKAEAFF. The CDR3 DNA is TGTGCCAGCGGGATGCGGGGGAAGGCTGAAGCTTTCTTT. This sequence joins TRBV2 and TRBJ1-1, with D perhaps matching TRBD1 (5 bases). CDR1 is SNHLY and CDR2 is FYNNEI in the germline V gene. The CDR3 runs to 13 residues. V was shortened by 8 bases and J by 6 bases, with 16 bases between the two germline ends.